This is a list of T cell receptor beta chains from one sample in a study of tumor-infiltrating lymphocytes in primary liver carcinoma. TCRdb re-called the multiplex PCR reads through MiXCR, storing one row per CDR3 protein. Here the sample spans 30,000 to 40,000 distinct CDR3 sequences, roughly 74% being singletons. Material: liver tumor tissue from sampling region 4. These receptor sequences come from a man aged 40-55 years with primary liver carcinoma and hepatitis B virus infection. Each CDR3 is given with its conserved first and last residue. D genes are given only for firm matches. Size values are once, few and many counts, or a class for expanded clones, and some rows have none.

J gene | clone size | D gene | V gene | CDR3 length | CDR3 protein | CDR3 DNA
TRBJ2-3 | NA | TRBD2 | TRBV6-4 | 13 | CVSSAGGTDTQYF | TGTGTCAGCAGTGCGGGAGGCACAGATACGCAGTACTTT
TRBJ1-1 | NA | NA | TRBV2 | 15 | CAGTQNQGSNTEAFF | TGTGCCGGCACCCAGAATCAGGGGTCGAACACTGAAGCTTTCTTT
TRBJ1-5 | NA | NA | TRBV14 | 15 | CASNQIGTLNQPQHF | TGTGCCAGTAACCAAATTGGGACCCTCAATCAACCCCAGCATTTT
TRBJ2-1 | NA | NA | TRBV4-1 | 16 | CASSPETFVWNNEQFF | TGCGCCAGCAGCCCTGAAACGTTTGTATGGAACAATGAGCAGTTCTTC
TRBJ2-4 | NA | NA | TRBV11-2 | 17 | CAISLDTSWIAKNIQYF | TGTGCCATCAGCTTAGATACTAGCTGGATTGCCAAAAACATTCAGTACTTC
TRBJ1-5 | NA | NA | TRBV29-1 | 13 | CSVAGQINQPQHF | TGTAGCGTTGCCGGACAGATCAATCAGCCCCAGCATTTC
TRBJ2-7 | NA | TRBD2 | TRBV5-1 | 18 | CASNFRTSVTGGSYEQYF | TGCGCCAGCAACTTCAGGACTAGTGTAACTGGGGGAAGCTACGAGCAGTACTTC
TRBJ2-6 | NA | NA | TRBV28 | 17 | CASSQARNSSGANVLTF | TGTGCCAGTAGCCAAGCCCGGAACAGCTCTGGGGCCAACGTCCTGACTTTC
TRBJ2-7 | NA | TRBD2 | TRBV28 | 15 | CVSSLTSRSSYEQYF | TGTGTCAGCAGCCTGACTAGCAGGAGCTCCTACGAGCAGTACTTC
TRBJ2-5 | NA | TRBD1 | TRBV4-2 | 16 | CVSSQDGTGGQETQYF | TGTGTCAGCAGTCAAGACGGGACAGGGGGCCAGGAGACCCAGTACTTC
TRBJ2-3 | NA | NA | TRBV6-4 | 16 | CASSDLQSRSTDTQYF | TGTGCCAGCAGTGACCTACAGAGCAGGAGCACAGATACGCAGTATTTT
TRBJ2-3 | NA | NA | TRBV6-1 | 12 | CASMASTDTQYF | TGTGCCAGCATGGCCAGCACAGATACGCAGTACTTT
TRBJ2-1 | NA | NA | TRBV28 | 14 | CASSFTGEYIEQFF | TGTGCCAGCAGTTTTACAGGAGAGTACATTGAGCAGTTCTTC
TRBJ1-2 | NA | NA | TRBV11-1 | 15 | CASSRDMGANYVYTF | TGTGCCAGCAGCCGTGACATGGGGGCGAACTATGTCTACACCTTC
TRBJ2-5 | NA | NA | TRBV5-1 | 15 | CTSSLLGGGQESQYF | TGCACCAGCAGCTTGTTAGGCGGGGGACAAGAGTCCCAGTACTTC
TRBJ1-1 | once | NA | TRBV29-1 | 15 | CSVAQGWGMRTEAFF | TGCAGCGTTGCCCAGGGATGGGGAATGAGAACTGAAGCTTTCTTT
TRBJ1-1 | medium-sized | NA | TRBV6-4 | 16 | CASSPGGGRSDTEAFF | TGTGCCAGCAGTCCGGGGGGGGGCCGGTCGGACACTGAAGCTTTCTTT
TRBJ2-7 | NA | NA | TRBV12-3/TRBV12-4 | 16 | CASSLVAGLGPYEQYF | TGTGCCAGCAGTTTAGTTGCGGGTCTCGGCCCCTACGAGCAGTACTTC
TRBJ1-5 | many | NA | TRBV2 | 13 | CASGGGYNQPQHF | TGTGCCAGCGGGGGGGGTTACAATCAGCCCCAGCATTTT
TRBJ1-1 | NA | NA | TRBV29-1 | 15 | CSVGPGWGMVAEALF | TGCAGCGTTGGTCCAGGGTGGGGTATGGTCGCTGAAGCCCTATTT
TRBJ2-7 | NA | NA | TRBV4-3 | 16 | CASSQRLVGATYERYF | TGCGCCAGCAGCCAACGACTAGTGGGAGCAACATACGAGCGGTACTTC
TRBJ2-7 | NA | TRBD1 | TRBV5-1 | 16 | CASSPGQGAISYEQYF | TGCGCCAGCAGCCCGGGACAGGGGGCGATCTCCTATGAGCAGTACTTC
TRBJ1-5 | medium-sized | NA | TRBV6-1 | 14 | CASSEAREKAPQHF | TGTGCCAGCAGTGAGGCGAGGGAAAAGGCGCCCCAGCATTTT